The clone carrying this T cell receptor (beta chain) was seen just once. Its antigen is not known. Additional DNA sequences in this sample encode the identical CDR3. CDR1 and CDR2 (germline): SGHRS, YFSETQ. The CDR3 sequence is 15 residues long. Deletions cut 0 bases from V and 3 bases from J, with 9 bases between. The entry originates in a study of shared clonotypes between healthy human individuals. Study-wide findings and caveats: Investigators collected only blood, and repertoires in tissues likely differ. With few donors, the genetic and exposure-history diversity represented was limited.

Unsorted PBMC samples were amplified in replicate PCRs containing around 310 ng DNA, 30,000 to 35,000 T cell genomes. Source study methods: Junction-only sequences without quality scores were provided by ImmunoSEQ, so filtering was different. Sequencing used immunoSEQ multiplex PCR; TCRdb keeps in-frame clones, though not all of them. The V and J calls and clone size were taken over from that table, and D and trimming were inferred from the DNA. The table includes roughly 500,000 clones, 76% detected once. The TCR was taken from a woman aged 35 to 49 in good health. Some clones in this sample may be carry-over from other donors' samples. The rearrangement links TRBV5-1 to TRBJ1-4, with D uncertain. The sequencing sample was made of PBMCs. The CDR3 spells CASSLAEGANEKLFF. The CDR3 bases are TGCGCCAGCAGCTTGGCCGAAGGAGCTAATGAAAAACTGTTTTTT.